This paragraph covers one T cell receptor (beta chain) sequence. CDR3 length equals 13 residues. Germline CDR1 and CDR2: KGHSH and LQKENI. Deletions cut 4 bases from V and 3 bases from J, with 10 bases between. This entry comes from a study of T cells in narcolepsy. The protocol was immunoSEQ multiplex PCR, while the TCRdb copy is restricted to in-frame clones and leaves out a portion. The sample lists fewer than 35,000 clones; about 84% were seen once. The material sequenced was CD45RA- memory CD4+ T cells from PBMCs. This TCR was sampled from a human donor with narcolepsy. The chain couples TRBV18 to TRBJ2-7, with D possibly TRBD1 on 5 matching bases. The CDR3: CASSLDSIYEQYF. The CDR3 coding sequence is TGTGCCAGCTCACTCGACAGTATCTACGAGCAGTACTTC.